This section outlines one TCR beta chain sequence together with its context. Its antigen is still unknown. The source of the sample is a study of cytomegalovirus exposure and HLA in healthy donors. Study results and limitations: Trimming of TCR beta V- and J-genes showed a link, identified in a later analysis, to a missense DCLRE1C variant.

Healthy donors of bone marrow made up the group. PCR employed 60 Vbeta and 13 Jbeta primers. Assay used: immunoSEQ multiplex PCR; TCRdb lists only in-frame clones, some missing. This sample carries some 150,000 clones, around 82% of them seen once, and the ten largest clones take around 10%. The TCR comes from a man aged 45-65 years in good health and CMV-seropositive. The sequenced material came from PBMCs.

The CDR3 protein is CASSLVGGEGVGTYEQYF. CDR3 DNA sequence: TGTGCCAGCAGCTTAGTGGGTGGGGAAGGGGTGGGGACCTACGAGCAGTACTTC. This chain uses TRBV11-2 with TRBJ2-7, with D perhaps matching TRBD1 (5 bases). The CDR3 spans 18 residues. V was trimmed by 1 base and J by 2 bases, leaving 21 bases between them. CDR1 is SGHAT and CDR2 is FQNNGV in the germline V gene.